This T cell receptor beta chain was recorded in a study of shared clonotypes between healthy human individuals. About the research overall: With ages of 18 to 49, the donors were two women and a few men.

This clone appeared a single time. Antigen: not known. Study findings and constraints: The represented genetic and exposure-history diversity was limited by the small number of donors.

Deep was the level at which the assay was run. Profiling relied on immunoSEQ multiplex PCR, and the TCRdb table lists in-frame clones only, not all of them. Among some 490,000 clones listed, approximately 84% were seen once. This CDR3 has 15 residues. The V end lost 0 bases, the J end lost 1 base, and 8 bases lay between the germline ends. Sequencing was done on a sample of PBMCs. The rearrangement links TRBV5-7 to TRBJ1-5; no clear D. TRBV5-7 is placed among ORFs of uncertain function. This TCR was sampled from a woman between 40 and 55 years old in good health. Some clones in this sample may be carry-over from other donors' samples. The CDR3 bases are TGTGCCAGCAGCTTGGGGACCTGGAGCAATCAGCCCCAGCATTTT. Amino acid sequence: CASSLGTWSNQPQHF.